This T cell receptor (beta chain) emerged from a study of blood T cell repertoires in COVID-19. For the study at large: COVID-19 samples collected from the United States, Italy and Spain covered acute and convalescent phases. The cDNA or gDNA used as material had been derived from T cells, B-cell-depleted T cells, or PBMCs.

Some clones are missing from TCRdb's copy, which holds only in-frame ones; the method was immunoSEQ multiplex PCR. This table has 200,000 or so clones, roughly nine tenths appearing once. The receptor comes from a man between 60 and 75 years old with COVID-19, enrolled during active disease. The source material was peripheral blood.

The CDR3: CASSEGDYSNQPQHF. In DNA, the CDR3 is TGTGCCAGCAGCGAGGGAGATTATAGCAATCAGCCCCAGCATTTT. The V call is TRBV7-9, the J call TRBJ1-5; D ambiguous. CDR1 and CDR2 from the germline V gene are SEHNR and FQNEAQ (reference sequence). The CDR3 has 15 residues. Trimming removed 5 bases from V and 0 bases from J, with 11 bases in between.